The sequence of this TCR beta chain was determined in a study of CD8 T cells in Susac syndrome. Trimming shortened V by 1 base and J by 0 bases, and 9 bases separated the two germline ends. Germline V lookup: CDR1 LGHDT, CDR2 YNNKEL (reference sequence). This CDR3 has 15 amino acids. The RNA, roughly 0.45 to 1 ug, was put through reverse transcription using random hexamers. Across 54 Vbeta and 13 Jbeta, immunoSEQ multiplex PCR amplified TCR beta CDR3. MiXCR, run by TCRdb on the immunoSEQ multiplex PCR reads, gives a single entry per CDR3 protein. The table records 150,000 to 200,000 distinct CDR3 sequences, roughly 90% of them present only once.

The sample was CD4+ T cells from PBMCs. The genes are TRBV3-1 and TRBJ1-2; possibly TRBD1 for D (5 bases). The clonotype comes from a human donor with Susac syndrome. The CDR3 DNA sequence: TGTGCCAGCAGCCAAGCAGGGAATGCTAACTATGGCTACACCTTC. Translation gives CASSQAGNANYGYTF.